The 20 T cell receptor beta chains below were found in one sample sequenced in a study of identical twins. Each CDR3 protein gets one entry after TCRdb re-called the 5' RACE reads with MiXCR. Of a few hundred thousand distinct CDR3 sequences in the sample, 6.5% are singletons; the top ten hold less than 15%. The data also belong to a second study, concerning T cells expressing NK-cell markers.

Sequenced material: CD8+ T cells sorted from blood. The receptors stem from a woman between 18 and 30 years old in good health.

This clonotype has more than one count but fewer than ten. CDR3: CATEGSGELFF. The CDR3 DNA reads as TGTGCCACCGAAGGATCTGGGGAGCTGTTTTTT. The genes are TRBV11-2 and TRBJ2-2, with D unresolved. This CDR3 has 11 residues. Germline CDR1 and CDR2: SGHAT and FQNNGV. V was cut by 10 bases and J by 8 bases, with 11 bases left in between.

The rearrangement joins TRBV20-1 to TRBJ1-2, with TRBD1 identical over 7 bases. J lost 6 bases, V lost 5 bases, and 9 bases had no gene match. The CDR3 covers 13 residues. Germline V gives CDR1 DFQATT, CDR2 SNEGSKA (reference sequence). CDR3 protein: CSALGGQPHGYTF. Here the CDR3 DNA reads TGCAGTGCTCTCGGGGGACAGCCACATGGCTACACCTTC.

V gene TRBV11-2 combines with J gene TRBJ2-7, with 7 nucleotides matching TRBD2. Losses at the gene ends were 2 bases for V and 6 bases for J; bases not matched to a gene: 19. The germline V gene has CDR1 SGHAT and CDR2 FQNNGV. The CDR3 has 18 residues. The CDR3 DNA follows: TGTGCCAGCAGCTTAAGGGTGGGACTAACCTTACCAGTCACCGAGCAGTACTTC. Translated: CASSLRVGLTLPVTEQYF.

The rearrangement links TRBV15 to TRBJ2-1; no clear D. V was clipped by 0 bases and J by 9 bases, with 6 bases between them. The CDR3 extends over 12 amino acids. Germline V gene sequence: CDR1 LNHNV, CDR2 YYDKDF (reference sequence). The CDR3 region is CATSRDLTEQFF. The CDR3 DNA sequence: TGTGCCACCAGCAGAGATCTCACTGAGCAGTTCTTC.

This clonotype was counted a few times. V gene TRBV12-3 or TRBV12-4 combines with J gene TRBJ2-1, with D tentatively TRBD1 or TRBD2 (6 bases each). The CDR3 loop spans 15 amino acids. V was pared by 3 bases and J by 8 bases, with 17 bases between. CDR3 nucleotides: TGTGCCAGCAGTTTCGGGGGCTTGGGTACCGATGAGCAGTTCTTC. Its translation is CASSFGGLGTDEQFF.

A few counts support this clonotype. CDR3 sequence: CSVEGGDSYEQYF. The CDR3 nucleotides read TGCAGCGTTGAGGGGGGGGACTCCTACGAGCAGTACTTC. The V call is TRBV29-1, the J call TRBJ2-7, with TRBD2 matching 7 bases. CDR1 SQVTM and CDR2 ANQGSEA come from the germline V gene. The junction had 2 bases not matched to a gene; V was cut back by 3 bases and J by 0 bases. The CDR3 covers 13 residues.

CDR3 protein: CASSLDLAGPSYNEQFF. CDR3 nucleotide sequence: TGTGCCAGCAGCTTAGACCTAGCGGGCCCCTCCTACAATGAGCAGTTCTTC. The chain combines TRBV11-2 with TRBJ2-1, with TRBD2 identical over 8 bases. V dropped 0 bases and J dropped 0; count of bases not matched to a gene: 4. CDR1 is SGHAT, CDR2 FQNNGV, per germline. CDR3 length equals 17 residues.

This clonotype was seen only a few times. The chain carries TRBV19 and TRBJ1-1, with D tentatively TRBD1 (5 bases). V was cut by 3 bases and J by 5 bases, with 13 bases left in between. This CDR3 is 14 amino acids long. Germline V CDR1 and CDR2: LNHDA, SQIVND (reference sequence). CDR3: CASSIVWGMTEAFF. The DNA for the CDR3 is TGTGCCAGTAGTATTGTATGGGGGATGACTGAAGCTTTCTTT.

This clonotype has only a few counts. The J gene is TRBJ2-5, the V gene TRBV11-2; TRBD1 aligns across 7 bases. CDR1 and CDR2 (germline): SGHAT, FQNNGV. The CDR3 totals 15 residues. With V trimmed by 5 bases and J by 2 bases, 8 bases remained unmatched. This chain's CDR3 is CASSDTGTAQETQYF. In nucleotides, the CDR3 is TGTGCCAGCAGCGATACCGGGACAGCTCAAGAGACCCAGTACTTC.

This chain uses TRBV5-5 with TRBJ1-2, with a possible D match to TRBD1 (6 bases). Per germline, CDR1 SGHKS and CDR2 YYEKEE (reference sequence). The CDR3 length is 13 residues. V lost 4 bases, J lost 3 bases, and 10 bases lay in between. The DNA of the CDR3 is TGTGCCAGCAGCCGGGACATGGACTATGGCTACACCTTC. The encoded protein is CASSRDMDYGYTF. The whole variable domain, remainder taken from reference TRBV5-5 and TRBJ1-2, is DAGVTQSPTHLIKTRGQQVTLRCSPISGHKSVSWYQQVLGQGPQFIFQYYEKEERGRGNFPDRFSARQFPNYSSELNVNALLLGDSALYLCASSRDMDYGYTFGSGTRLTVV.

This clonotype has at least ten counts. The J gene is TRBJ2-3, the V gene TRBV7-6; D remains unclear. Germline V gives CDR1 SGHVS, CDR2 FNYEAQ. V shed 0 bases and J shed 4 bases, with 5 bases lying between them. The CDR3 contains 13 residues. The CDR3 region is CASSLATPDTQYF. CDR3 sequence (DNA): TGTGCCAGCAGCTTAGCGACACCAGATACGCAGTATTTT.

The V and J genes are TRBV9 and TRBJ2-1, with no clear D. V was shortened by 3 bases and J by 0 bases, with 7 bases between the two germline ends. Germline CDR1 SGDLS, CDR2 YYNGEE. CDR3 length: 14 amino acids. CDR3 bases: TGTGCCAGCAGCGCCGAACGCTCCTACAATGAGCAGTTCTTC. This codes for CASSAERSYNEQFF.

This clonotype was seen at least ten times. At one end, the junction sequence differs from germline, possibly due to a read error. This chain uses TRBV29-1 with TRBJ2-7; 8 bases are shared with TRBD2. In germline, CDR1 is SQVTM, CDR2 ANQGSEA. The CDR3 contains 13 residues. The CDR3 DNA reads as TGCAGCGCTGAAGCGGGAGAGCTGGGCGAGCAGTACTTC. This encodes CSAEAGELGEQYF.

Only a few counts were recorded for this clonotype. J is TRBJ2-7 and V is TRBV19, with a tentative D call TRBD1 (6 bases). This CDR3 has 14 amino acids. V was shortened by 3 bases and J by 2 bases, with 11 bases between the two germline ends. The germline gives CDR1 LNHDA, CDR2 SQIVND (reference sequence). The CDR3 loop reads CASSILPGAYEQYF. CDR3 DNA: TGTGCCAGTAGTATCTTGCCAGGGGCCTACGAGCAGTACTTC. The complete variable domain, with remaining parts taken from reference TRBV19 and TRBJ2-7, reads DGGITQSPKYLFRKEGQNVTLSCEQNLNHDAMYWYRQDPGQGLRLIYYSQIVNDFQKGDIAEGYSVSREKKESFPLTVTSAQKNPTAFYLCASSILPGAYEQYFGPGTRLTVT.

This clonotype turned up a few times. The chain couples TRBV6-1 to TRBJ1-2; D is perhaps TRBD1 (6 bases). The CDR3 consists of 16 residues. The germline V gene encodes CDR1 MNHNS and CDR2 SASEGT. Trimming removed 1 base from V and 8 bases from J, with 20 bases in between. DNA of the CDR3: TGTGCCAGCAGTGAAGGATGGCAGGGGCGTCCGGGCGGCTACACCTTC. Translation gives CASSEGWQGRPGGYTF.

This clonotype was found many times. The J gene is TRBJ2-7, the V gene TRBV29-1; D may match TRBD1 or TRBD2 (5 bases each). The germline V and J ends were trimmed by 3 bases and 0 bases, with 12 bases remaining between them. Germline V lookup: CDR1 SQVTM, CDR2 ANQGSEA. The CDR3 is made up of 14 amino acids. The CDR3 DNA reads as TGCAGCGTTGAGGGTGGGACGGTCTCCTACGAGCAGTACTTC. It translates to CSVEGGTVSYEQYF.

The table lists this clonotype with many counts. This CDR3 reads CASTGSGDTQYF. DNA of the CDR3: TGCGCCAGCACGGGGAGCGGGGATACGCAGTATTTT. The J gene is TRBJ2-3, the V gene TRBV10-2; a weak D match, TRBD2 (6 bases). V lost 7 bases to trimming and J lost 6 bases, with 11 bases between them. The length of the CDR3 is 12 residues. Germline CDR1 is WSHSY and CDR2 is SAAADI.

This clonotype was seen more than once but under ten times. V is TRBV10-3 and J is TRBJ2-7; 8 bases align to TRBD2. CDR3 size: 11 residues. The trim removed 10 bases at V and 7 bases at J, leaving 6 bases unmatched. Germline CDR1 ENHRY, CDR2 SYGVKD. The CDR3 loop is CATGGKLEQYF. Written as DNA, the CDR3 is TGTGCCACGGGGGGGAAGTTAGAGCAGTACTTC.

This chain's CDR3 is CASSLRGSDTQYF. The DNA of the CDR3 is TGTGCCAGCAGCCTCCGCGGCTCAGATACGCAGTATTTT. The gene calls are TRBV9 and TRBJ2-3, with D unclear. The CDR3 is 13 amino acids. CDR1 and CDR2 (germline): SGDLS, YYNGEE. The V end lost 4 bases, the J end lost 4 bases, and 10 bases lay between the germline ends. The full variable domain, completed using reference TRBV9 and TRBJ2-3, is DSGVTQTPKHLITATGQRVTLRCSPRSGDLSVYWYQQSLDQGLQFLIQYYNGEERAKGNILERFSAQQFPDLHSELNLSSLELGDSALYFCASSLRGSDTQYFGPGTRLTVL.

In nucleotides, the CDR3 is TGTGCCAGCAGTATAAGGGCGGGAGAGTCAGTCTACGACAATGAGCAGTTCTTC. Its translation is CASSIRAGESVYDNEQFF. V usage is TRBV12-3 or TRBV12-4 and J usage is TRBJ2-1, with 7 bases aligning to TRBD2. V was pared by 5 bases and J by 5 bases, with 18 bases of the junction left unmatched. The CDR3 extends over 18 amino acids.